The 2 T cell receptor beta chains in this list originate from one sample, sequenced in a study of shared clonotypes between healthy human individuals. Positive CCR7 selection of CD45RO-negative cells yielded the naive CD8 cells, and terminally differentiated effector memory CD45RA+ cells were excluded. The assay was immunoSEQ multiplex PCR, and TCRdb's table has in-frame clones only and misses some. The sample has 660,000 or so clones; approximately 96% are singletons. The sequenced sample was naive CD8+ T cells sorted from blood. All receptors come from a woman between 25 and 40 years old in good health.

The chain carries TRBV4-1 and TRBJ1-4, with 8 bases matching TRBD1. V lost 0 bases to trimming and J lost 7 bases; unmatched junction nucleotides: 4. This CDR3 contains 15 residues. The germline V gene encodes CDR1 MGHRA and CDR2 YSYEKL. CDR3 in DNA: TGCGCCAGCAGCCAAGAAGACAGGGGAGGTGAAAAACTGTTTTTT. Amino acid sequence: CASSQEDRGGEKLFF.

This chain joins TRBV19 and TRBJ2-1, with a possible D match to TRBD2 (5 bases). CDR3 length: 17 residues. V was trimmed by 3 bases and J by 0 bases, leaving 15 bases between them. CDR1 and CDR2 from the germline V gene are LNHDA and SQIVND (reference sequence). CDR3 region: CASSILQRRHSYNEQFF. CDR3 nucleotide sequence: TGTGCCAGTAGTATCCTACAGCGGAGGCACTCCTACAATGAGCAGTTCTTC.